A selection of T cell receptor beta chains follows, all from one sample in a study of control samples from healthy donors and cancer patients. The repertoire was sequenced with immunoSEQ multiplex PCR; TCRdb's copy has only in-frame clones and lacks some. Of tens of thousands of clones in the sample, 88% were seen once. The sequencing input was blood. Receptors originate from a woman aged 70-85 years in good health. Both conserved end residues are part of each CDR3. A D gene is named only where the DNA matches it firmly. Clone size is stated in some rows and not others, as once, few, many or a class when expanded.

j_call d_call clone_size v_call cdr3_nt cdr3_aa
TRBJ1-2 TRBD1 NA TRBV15 TGTGCCACCAGCAGTCGCCGGGACAGGGGACAACACTATGGCTACACCTTC CATSSRRDRGQHYGYTF
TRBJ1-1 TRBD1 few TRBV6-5 TGTGCCAGCAGTTACTTCGACAGGGGAAATGAAGCTTTCTTT CASSYFDRGNEAFF
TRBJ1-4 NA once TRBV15 TGTGCCACCAGCGTGGACAGTGGTGAAAAACTGTTTTTT CATSVDSGEKLFF
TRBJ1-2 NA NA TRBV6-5 TGTGCCAGCAACCCCCGGGCGTCGAGTTCCTATGGCTACACCTTC CASNPRASSSYGYTF
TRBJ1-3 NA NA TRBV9 TGTGCCAGCAGCCTTGGGGGGGATGGAAACACCATATATTTT CASSLGGDGNTIYF
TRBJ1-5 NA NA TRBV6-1 TGTGCCAGCAGTGAAGCGCGGGGTAGGGGCAATCAGCCCCAGCATTTT CASSEARGRGNQPQHF
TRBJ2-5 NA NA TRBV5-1 TGCGCCAGCAGCTTTCGGCAAATTGAAGAGACCCAGTACTTC CASSFRQIEETQYF
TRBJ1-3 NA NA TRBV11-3 TGTGCCAGCTACCTTCGGGACCACGTCCGCTCTGGAAACACCATATATTTT CASYLRDHVRSGNTIYF
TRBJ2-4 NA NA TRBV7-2 TGTGCCAGCAGCTTTGGATTAGCCAAAAACATTCAGTACTTC CASSFGLAKNIQYF
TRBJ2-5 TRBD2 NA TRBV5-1 TGCGCCAGCAGCTTTGGCGGGAGAGAAGAGACCCAGTACTTC CASSFGGREETQYF
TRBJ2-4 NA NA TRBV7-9 TGTGCCAGCAGCTTCCAGCGGAGCAAAAACATTCAGTACTTC CASSFQRSKNIQYF
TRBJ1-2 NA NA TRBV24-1 TGTGCCACCAGTGATTCATACCGCTACACCTTC CATSDSYRYTF
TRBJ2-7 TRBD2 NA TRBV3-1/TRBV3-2 TGTGCCAGCAGCCGCGGGACTAGGTCCTACGAGCAGTACTTC CASSRGTRSYEQYF
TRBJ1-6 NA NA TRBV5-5 TGTGCCAGCAGCTTGGATCAGGGGAGTTCACCCCTCCACTTT CASSLDQGSSPLHF
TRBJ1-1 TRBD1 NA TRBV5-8 TGTGCCAGCAGTCGTCGACAGGGGGCGATCTCCGCTGAAGCTTTCTTT CASSRRQGAISAEAFF
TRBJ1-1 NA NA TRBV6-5 TGTGCCAGCCACGACAACCTGAACACTGAAGCTTTCTTT CASHDNLNTEAFF
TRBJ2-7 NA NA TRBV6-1 TGTGCCAGCAGTGAAGCACAGCCTGGAGCCTACGAGCAGTACTTC CASSEAQPGAYEQYF
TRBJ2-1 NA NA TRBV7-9 TGTGCCAGCAGCTACGGACTAACCAGCTACAATGAGCAGTTCTTC CASSYGLTSYNEQFF
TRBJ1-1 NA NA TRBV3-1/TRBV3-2 TGTGCCAGCAGCCTAGGGGTTACTGAAGCTTTCTTT CASSLGVTEAFF
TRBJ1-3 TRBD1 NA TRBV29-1 TGCAGCGTGACAGGGGCAAACATGAACACCATATATTTT CSVTGANMNTIYF
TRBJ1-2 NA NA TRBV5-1 TGCGCCAGCAGCTCTGGGGACGGACCCTATGGCTACACCTTC CASSSGDGPYGYTF
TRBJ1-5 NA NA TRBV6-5 TGTGCCAGCCGCCGGGACACCCAAAATCAGCCCCAGCATTTT CASRRDTQNQPQHF
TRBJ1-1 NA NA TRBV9 TGTGCCAGCAGCGTAGGGTTGGGGGCGACCACTGAAGCTTTCTTT CASSVGLGATTEAFF
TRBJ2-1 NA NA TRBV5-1 TGCGCCAGCGAAGGAGGACGACAGACCTCGGGTGAGCAGTTCTTC CASEGGRQTSGEQFF
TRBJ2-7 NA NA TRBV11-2 TGTGCCAGCAGCCGTCGACAGGCCCTATATTCCTACGAGCAGTACTTC CASSRRQALYSYEQYF
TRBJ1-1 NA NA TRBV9 TGTGCCAGCAGCAGGGCCGGGGGGGACCGGAACACTGAAGCTTTCTTT CASSRAGGDRNTEAFF
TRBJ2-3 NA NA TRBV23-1 TGCGCCAGCAGTCAATTTGGCTGGGGGCTCCCGAAAAAGACAGATACGCAGTATTTT CASSQFGWGLPKKTDTQYF
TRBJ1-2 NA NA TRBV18 TGTGCCAGCTCACCAAGGGCGGGGGGATATGGCTACACCTTC CASSPRAGGYGYTF
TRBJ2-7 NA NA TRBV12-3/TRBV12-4 TGTGCCAGCAGTCCCCGGAACTGGGGGGAGCAGTACTTC CASSPRNWGEQYF
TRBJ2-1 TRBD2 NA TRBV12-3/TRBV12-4 TGTGCCAGCAGGCTCCCGGGACTAGGCCCGTTCTTC CASRLPGLGPFF
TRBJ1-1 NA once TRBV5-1 TGCGCCAGCAGCGCGACAGGATTGAACACTGAAGCTTTCTTT CASSATGLNTEAFF
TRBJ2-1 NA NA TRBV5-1 TGCGCCAGCAGCCTCGACGGCAGCTCCTACAATGAGCAGTTCTTC CASSLDGSSYNEQFF
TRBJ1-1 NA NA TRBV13 TGTGCCAGCAGCTTAACGCCCCCTTTTGAGACCATGAACACTGAAGCTTTCTTT CASSLTPPFETMNTEAFF
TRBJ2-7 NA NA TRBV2 TGTGCCAGCAGTGTCTCCTACGAGCAGTACTTC CASSVSYEQYF
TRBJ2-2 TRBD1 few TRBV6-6 TGTGCCAGCAGTTCGGCCCCAGGGGGCACCGGGGAGCTGTTTTTT CASSSAPGGTGELFF
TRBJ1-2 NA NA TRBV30 TGTGCCTGGAGTTTAACAGGGCCTGGCTACACCTTC CAWSLTGPGYTF
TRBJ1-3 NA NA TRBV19 TGTGCCAGTAGTACGCCTCTGGGGTCTGGAAACACCATATATTTT CASSTPLGSGNTIYF
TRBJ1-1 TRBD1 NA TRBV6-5 TGTGCCAGCAGTTATCTGGCAGGGGGGAACACTGAAGCTTTCTTT CASSYLAGGNTEAFF
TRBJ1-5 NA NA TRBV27 TGTGCCAGCAGTCCATGGACATCCCAGCCCCAGCATTTT CASSPWTSQPQHF
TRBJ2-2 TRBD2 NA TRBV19 TGTGCCAGTAGCAGTCACCTCGGTAGCGGGGGCCTGAACACCGGGGAGCTGTTTTTT CASSSHLGSGGLNTGELFF
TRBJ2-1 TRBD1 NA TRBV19 TGTGCCAGTAGCCTTCCGGGACAGGGCCTCCATGAGCAGTTCTTC CASSLPGQGLHEQFF
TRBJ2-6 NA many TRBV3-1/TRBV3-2 TGTGCCAGCAGCCCCCTATCTATTTTCTCTGGGGCCAACGTCCTGACTTTC CASSPLSIFSGANVLTF
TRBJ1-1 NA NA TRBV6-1 TGTGCCAGCAGTGAGACGGTGAACACTGAAGCTTTCTTT CASSETVNTEAFF
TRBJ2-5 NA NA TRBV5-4 TGTGCCAGCAGCTCCACAGGAACAGAAGAGACCCAGTACTTC CASSSTGTEETQYF
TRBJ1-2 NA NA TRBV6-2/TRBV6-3 TGTGCCAGCAGTTACAACTATGGCTACACCTTC CASSYNYGYTF
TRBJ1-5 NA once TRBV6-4 TGTGCCAGCAGTAGGGACAGCAATCAGCCCCAGCATTTT CASSRDSNQPQHF
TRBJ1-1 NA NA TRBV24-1 TGTGCCACCAGTGATTTGCAGGCCTCAGAAGCTTTCTTT CATSDLQASEAFF
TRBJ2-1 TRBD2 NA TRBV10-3 TGTGCCATCAGTGAGACACGGATTAGCGGGGGGAAACCCTACAATGAGCAGTTCTTC CAISETRISGGKPYNEQFF
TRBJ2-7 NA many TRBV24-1 TGTGCCACCAGTGGGGCAGAACCCCCCTACGAGCAGTACTTC CATSGAEPPYEQYF
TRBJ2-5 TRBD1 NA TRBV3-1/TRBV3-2 TGTGCCAGCACCTTCTCAGGGGGTCAAGAGACCCAGTACTTC CASTFSGGQETQYF